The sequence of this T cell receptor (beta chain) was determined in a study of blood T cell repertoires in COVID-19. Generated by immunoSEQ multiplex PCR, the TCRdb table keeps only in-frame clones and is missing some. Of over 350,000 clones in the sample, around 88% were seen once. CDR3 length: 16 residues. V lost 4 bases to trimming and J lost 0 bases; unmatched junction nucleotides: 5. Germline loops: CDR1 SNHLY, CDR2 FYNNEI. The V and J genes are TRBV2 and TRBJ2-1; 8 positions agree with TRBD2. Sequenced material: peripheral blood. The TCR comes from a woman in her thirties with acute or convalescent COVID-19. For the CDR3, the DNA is TGTGCCAGCAGTGGGTTCGGGGGGGCCTCCTACAATGAGCAGTTCTTC. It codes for CASSGFGGASYNEQFF.